The rows below give T cell receptor beta chains drawn from one sample of a study of blood T cell repertoires in COVID-19. Repertoires were generated with immunoSEQ multiplex PCR, while TCRdb's copy carries only in-frame clones and drops some. The sample includes 200,000 to 250,000 clones, roughly nine tenths of them seen just once. The sample taken for sequencing was PBMCs or T cells enriched from blood (not recorded which). The receptors here all came from a woman aged 45-65 years in a cohort exposed to, infected with or recovered from COVID-19 (not recorded which). The CDR3 runs from the conserved cysteine through the conserved F or W. Fields, in order: J gene, V gene, D gene, clone size, CDR3 protein, CDR3 DNA. The D gene is left open where the match is weak. Clone size is not always given. Where it is, it says once, few, many or a class for expanded clones.

TRBJ2-1,TRBV7-9,TRBD1,once,CASLRTGSFDEQFF,TGTGCCAGCCTTAGGACAGGGAGCTTCGATGAGCAGTTCTTC
TRBJ1-1,TRBV21-1,-,-,CASSKVVTTEATEAFF,TGTGCCAGCAGCAAAGTAGTGACCACGGAGGCCACTGAAGCTTTCTTT
TRBJ1-5,TRBV30,-,-,CAWSATVVGGNQPQHF,TGTGCCTGGAGTGCAACCGTGGTAGGGGGCAATCAGCCCCAGCATTTT
TRBJ2-5,TRBV6-1,-,-,CASGRGYETQYF,TGTGCCAGCGGGCGGGGTTACGAGACCCAGTACTTC
TRBJ1-2,TRBV12-3/TRBV12-4,-,-,CASSFEGRSGYTF,TGTGCCAGCAGTTTTGAGGGAAGATCTGGCTACACCTTC
TRBJ1-1,TRBV10-3,TRBD1,-,CAIWDRVNTEAFF,TGTGCCATCTGGGACAGGGTGAACACTGAAGCTTTCTTT
TRBJ2-1,TRBV7-8,-,-,CASSLAGRGNEQFF,TGTGCCAGCAGCTTAGCCGGACGGGGGAATGAGCAGTTCTTC
TRBJ2-7,TRBV4-1,-,-,CASSLDRTYEQYF,TGCGCCAGCAGCCTAGACAGAACCTACGAGCAGTACTTC
TRBJ2-1,TRBV6-2/TRBV6-3,-,-,CASSAGTSNEQFF,TGTGCCAGCAGTGCGGGAACCTCTAATGAGCAGTTCTTC
TRBJ1-3,TRBV7-2,-,few,CASSLSGLNTIYF,TGTGCCAGCAGCTTATCCGGTTTAAACACCATATATTTT
TRBJ1-1,TRBV7-2,-,-,CASSLSGDTEAFF,TGTGCCAGCAGCTTATCGGGGGACACTGAAGCTTTCTTT
TRBJ1-1,TRBV7-2,-,once,CASREDMNTEAFF,TGTGCCAGCCGGGAGGACATGAACACTGAAGCTTTCTTT
TRBJ1-6,TRBV3-1/TRBV3-2,-,-,CASSQLGAGENSPLHF,TGTGCCAGCAGCCAACTAGGGGCAGGCGAAAATTCACCCCTCCACTTT
TRBJ2-1,TRBV9,TRBD1,-,CASSAPGTGVVVRNEQFF,TGTGCCAGCAGCGCCCCCGGGACAGGGGTCGTGGTGAGGAATGAGCAGTTCTTC
TRBJ1-4,TRBV7-8,TRBD1,-,CASSSKRIQGAEEKLFF,TGTGCCAGCAGCTCCAAACGCATACAGGGGGCAGAAGAAAAACTGTTTTTT
TRBJ1-4,TRBV3-1/TRBV3-2,-,few,CASSQVQGREKLFF,TGTGCCAGCAGCCAAGTACAGGGCCGTGAAAAACTGTTTTTT
TRBJ2-7,TRBV11-2,TRBD2,-,CASSGAGGPTYEQYF,TGTGCCAGCAGCGGAGCGGGGGGCCCCACCTACGAGCAGTACTTC
TRBJ2-1,TRBV7-9,TRBD2,-,CASSLEIAGDNEQFF,TGTGCCAGCAGCTTAGAAATAGCGGGGGACAATGAGCAGTTCTTC
TRBJ1-1,TRBV5-6,TRBD1,-,CASSRTGQMNTEAFF,TGTGCCAGCAGCAGGACGGGACAGATGAACACTGAAGCTTTCTTT
TRBJ1-4,TRBV6-5,-,-,CASSYSINSYLEKLFF,TGTGCCAGCAGTTACTCAATAAACAGTTATTTGGAAAAACTGTTTTTT
TRBJ1-1,TRBV30,-,-,CAWRGGGDLRVVAFF,TGTGCCTGGAGAGGGGGGGGAGACCTGAGGGTGGTAGCTTTCTTT
TRBJ1-2,TRBV7-9,TRBD1,-,CASSFGDSSSYGYTF,TGTGCCAGCAGCTTTGGGGACAGTTCCAGCTATGGCTACACCTTC
TRBJ1-1,TRBV5-1,-,-,CASSLGQDMNTEAFF,TGCGCCAGCAGCTTGGGCCAGGACATGAACACTGAAGCTTTCTTT
TRBJ2-3,TRBV28,TRBD2,-,CASSLGTSGTDTQYF,TGTGCCAGCAGTCTGGGGACTAGCGGAACAGATACGCAGTATTTT
TRBJ2-4,TRBV21-1,-,-,CASRRSQGSGARKNIQYF,TGTGCCAGCAGACGGTCCCAGGGAAGTGGGGCGCGCAAAAACATTCAGTACTTC
TRBJ1-1,TRBV2,-,-,CASNEKGYGGAFF,TGTGCCAGCAATGAAAAGGGGTATGGCGGAGCTTTCTTT
TRBJ1-1,TRBV10-3,-,few,CAISEPWTETEAFF,TGTGCCATCAGTGAGCCTTGGACAGAAACTGAAGCTTTCTTT
TRBJ1-3,TRBV5-1,-,few,CASSDAAGNTIYF,TGCGCCAGCAGTGACGCGGCTGGAAACACCATATATTTT
TRBJ2-7,TRBV30,TRBD2,once,CAWTKGLAGGAGYEQYF,TGTGCCTGGACTAAGGGACTAGCGGGGGGGGCAGGGTACGAGCAGTACTTC
TRBJ1-2,TRBV5-1,-,-,CASSPGDGNYGYTF,TGCGCCAGCAGCCCGGGGGACGGGAACTATGGCTACACCTTC
TRBJ1-5,TRBV5-1,-,-,CASSLGPRGNQPQHF,TGCGCCAGCAGCTTGGGTCCCCGAGGGAATCAGCCCCAGCATTTT
TRBJ2-7,TRBV30,-,-,CAWSSPDSSYEQYF,TGTGCCTGGAGTTCCCCCGACAGCTCCTACGAGCAGTACTTC
TRBJ1-4,TRBV30,TRBD1,-,CAWGGQFNEKLFF,TGTGCCTGGGGGGGACAGTTTAATGAAAAACTGTTTTTT
TRBJ2-5,TRBV5-4,-,-,CASSTGGLAVQETQYF,TGTGCCAGCAGCACGGGCGGGCTGGCCGTACAAGAGACCCAGTACTTC
TRBJ2-3,TRBV10-2,TRBD2,once,CASRGPGTSGGAWLRTDTQYF,TGCGCCAGCAGGGGCCCGGGGACTAGCGGGGGGGCCTGGTTACGCACAGATACGCAGTATTTT
TRBJ2-7,TRBV4-2,TRBD2,-,CASSQSGESPYEQYF,TGTGCCAGCAGTCAAAGCGGGGAATCCCCCTACGAGCAGTACTTC
TRBJ2-3,TRBV5-1,TRBD2,-,CASSLAGASGGTDTQYF,TGCGCCAGCAGCTTGGCCGGGGCTAGCGGGGGTACAGATACGCAGTATTTT
TRBJ1-6,TRBV9,TRBD1,-,CASSAWDRGRNSPLHF,TGTGCCAGCAGCGCTTGGGACAGGGGGCGTAATTCACCCCTCCACTTT
TRBJ2-5,TRBV11-3,-,-,CASRGSGETQYF,TGTGCCAGCAGAGGGAGCGGGGAGACCCAGTACTTC
TRBJ1-2,TRBV18,-,-,CASSPSGQQLYGYTF,TGTGCCAGCTCACCGAGCGGACAGCAGCTCTATGGCTACACCTTC